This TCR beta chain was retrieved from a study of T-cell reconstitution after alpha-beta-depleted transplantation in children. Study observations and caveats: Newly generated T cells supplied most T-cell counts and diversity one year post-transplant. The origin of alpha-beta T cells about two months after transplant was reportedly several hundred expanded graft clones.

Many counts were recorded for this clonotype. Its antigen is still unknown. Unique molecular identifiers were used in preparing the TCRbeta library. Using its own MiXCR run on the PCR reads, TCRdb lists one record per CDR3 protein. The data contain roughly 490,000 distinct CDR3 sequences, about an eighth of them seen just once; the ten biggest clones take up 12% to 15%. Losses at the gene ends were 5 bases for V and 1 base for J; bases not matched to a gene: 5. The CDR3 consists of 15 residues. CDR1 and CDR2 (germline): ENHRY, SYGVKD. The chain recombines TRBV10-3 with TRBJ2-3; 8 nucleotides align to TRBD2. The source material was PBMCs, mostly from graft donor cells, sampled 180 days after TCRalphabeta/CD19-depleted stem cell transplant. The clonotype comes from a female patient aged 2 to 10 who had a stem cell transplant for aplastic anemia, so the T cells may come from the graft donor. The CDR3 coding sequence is TGTGCCATCAGTCAAGCGGGAGTTGGCACAGATACGCAGTATTTT. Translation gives CAISQAGVGTDTQYF.